The T cell receptor (beta chain) under discussion was sequenced for a study of blood T cell repertoires in COVID-19. For the study at large: Italy, Spain and the United States were the sources of the convalescent and acute COVID-19 samples.

This clone was observed a few times. Generated by immunoSEQ multiplex PCR, the TCRdb table keeps only in-frame clones and is missing some. The table includes some 350,000 clones, 85% to 90% detected once. Trimming left V 5 bases short and J 0 bases short, with 8 bases between. This CDR3 spans 13 amino acids. CDR1 and CDR2 from the germline V gene are PRHDT and FYEKMQ (reference sequence). One Seattle source followed patients from active infection through their disease course. This sequence originates from a woman between 65 and 79 years old with COVID-19, enrolled during active disease. This sequence joins TRBV13 and TRBJ2-7; possibly TRBD1 for D (5 bases). The sequencing input was peripheral blood. CDR3: CASSPGSSYEQYF. In DNA, the CDR3 is TGTGCCAGCAGCCCAGGGTCCTCCTACGAGCAGTACTTC.